One sample yielded the 22 T cell receptor beta chains listed below, sequenced in a study of vaccination and CD4 T cells after COVID-19. Antigen specificity for these receptors is unknown. Sample time point: late sampling 161 to 241 days after vaccination in a few convalescent patients. Sample treatment: roughly 11-day PBMC culture with coronavirus spike peptide pools or control peptides (ViraFEST assay). Oncomine TCR Beta short-read sequencing was applied to DNA from cultured CD4+ T cells. TCRdb re-derived calls from the PCR reads in MiXCR, one entry per CDR3 protein. This table has under 30,000 distinct CDR3 sequences, 36% appearing once. The sequencing here drew on CD4+ T cells from blood, cultured in vitro, taken about 7 months after SARS-CoV-2 vaccination. These TCRs come from a human donor who had recovered from COVID-19.

J is TRBJ1-2 and V is TRBV28, with no clear D. CDR1 and CDR2 (germline): MDHEN, SYDVKM. The CDR3 contains 15 residues. Trimming removed 3 bases from V and 0 bases from J, with 11 bases in between. The CDR3 DNA sequence: TGTGCCAGCAGTTTTGGAGGAACCCCTAACTATGGCTACACCTTC. Its translation is CASSFGGTPNYGYTF.

The J gene is TRBJ2-7, the V gene TRBV7-9; D unresolved. The CDR3 has 13 residues. Trimming removed 3 bases at V and 4 bases at J, with 10 bases between. Germline V gene data show CDR1 as SEHNR and CDR2 as FQNEAQ (reference sequence). The CDR3 loop reads CASSFPVGYEQYF. The CDR3 DNA is TGTGCCAGCAGCTTCCCTGTTGGGTACGAGCAGTACTTC.

This chain connects TRBV5-4 to TRBJ2-7; 11 nucleotides line up with TRBD1. The CDR3 runs 13 residues. The germline V gene has CDR1 SGHNT and CDR2 YYREEE (reference sequence). The trim removed 3 bases at V and 6 bases at J, leaving 2 bases unmatched. This CDR3 reads CASSWTGGSEQYF. CDR3 nucleotides: TGTGCCAGCAGCTGGACAGGGGGCAGCGAGCAGTACTTC.

The J gene is TRBJ1-6, the V gene TRBV7-9; D is unresolved. CDR1 is SEHNR, CDR2 FQNEAQ, per germline (reference sequence). V was clipped by 5 bases and J by 13 bases, with 15 bases between them. This CDR3 is 13 amino acids long. CDR3 coding DNA: TGTGCCAGCAGCCCAAGGAGCCTCGGGCCCCTCCACTTT. It is translated as CASSPRSLGPLHF.

By proportion, this clonotype is medium-sized. This chain's CDR3 is CASSYSPEGSGELFF. CDR3 in DNA: TGTGCCAGCAGTTACTCCCCCGAGGGTAGCGGGGAGCTGTTTTTT. V and J are TRBV6-2 or TRBV6-3 and TRBJ2-2; the D gene is possibly TRBD2 (5 bases). V was cut by 0 bases and J by 7 bases, with 12 bases left in between. Per the germline V gene, CDR1 is MNHEY and CDR2 is SVGEGT. The CDR3 loop spans 15 amino acids.

This clonotype was seen more than once but under ten times. The V and J genes are TRBV28 and TRBJ2-7; 10 bases are a match to TRBD2. Germline loops: CDR1 MDHEN, CDR2 SYDVKM. CDR3 size: 18 residues. V was pared by 5 bases and J by 0 bases, with 13 bases of the junction left unmatched. The CDR3 reads CASSRGGLADRFSYEQYF. The CDR3 DNA is TGTGCCAGCAGTCGAGGAGGACTAGCGGATCGCTTCTCCTACGAGCAGTACTTC. The entire variable domain, with the rest obtained from reference TRBV28 and TRBJ2-7, is as follows: DVKVTQSSRYLVKRTGEKVFLECVQDMDHENMFWYRQDPGLGLRLIYFSYDVKMKEKGDIPEGYSVSREKKERFSLILESASTNQTSMYLCASSRGGLADRFSYEQYFGPGTRLTVT.

CDR3 residues: CSAIVAGEGSGETQYF. CDR3 nucleotide sequence: TGCAGTGCTATTGTGGCGGGAGAAGGGAGTGGGGAGACCCAGTACTTC. The chain combines TRBV20-1 with TRBJ2-5; 7 bases are shared with TRBD2. The ends lost 4 bases at V and 5 bases at J; junction bases unmatched: 16. Germline lookup yields CDR1 DFQATT and CDR2 SNEGSKA (reference sequence). This CDR3 has 16 residues.

A single count supports this clonotype. V usage is TRBV4-1 and J usage is TRBJ1-2; D is possibly TRBD1 (6 bases). Trimming stripped 1 base from V and 8 bases from J, with 17 bases between. This CDR3 comprises 15 residues. Germline-derived CDR1 and CDR2 are MGHRA and YSYEKL. Here the CDR3 DNA reads TGCGCCAGCAGCCAAGGAGTATGGACAGCTGAGGGCTACACCTTC. It specifies CASSQGVWTAEGYTF.

The CDR3 bases are TGTGCCAGCAGCCAACGACCGGGACTAGACTACGAGCAGTACTTC. Its protein product is CASSQRPGLDYEQYF. This chain joins TRBV7-2 and TRBJ2-7; 8 bases agree with TRBD2. V lost 5 bases and J lost 3; bases outside the gene matches: 9. The CDR3 spans 15 residues. The germline V gene has CDR1 SGHTA and CDR2 FQGNSA. Filled out from reference TRBV7-2 and TRBJ2-7, the complete variable domain reads GAGVSQSPSNKVTEKGKDVELRCDPISGHTALYWYRQSLGQGLEFLIYFQGNSAPDKSGLPSDRFSAERTGGSVSTLTIQRTQQEDSAVYLCASSQRPGLDYEQYFGPGTRLTVT.

This clonotype turned up a few times. The CDR3 nucleotides read TGTGCCAGCAGTTTATCACGGACTGCCCCGCACCGAACAGGGGCGGCACCCCTCCACTTT. Amino acid sequence: CASSLSRTAPHRTGAAPLHF. The chain carries TRBV27 and TRBJ1-6; TRBD1 matches 7 bases. The germline gives CDR1 MNHEY, CDR2 SMNVEV (reference sequence). CDR3 length: 20 residues. V was pared by 0 bases and J by 11 bases, with 22 bases of the junction left unmatched.

The V gene is TRBV7-2, the J gene TRBJ2-7; 10 bases fit TRBD2. The CDR3 extends over 15 amino acids. Germline V CDR1 and CDR2: SGHTA, FQGNSA. The J segment lost 5 bases and the V segment lost 2 bases, leaving 6 bases of the junction unmatched. The CDR3 sequence: CASSLRALAGNEQYF. CDR3 in DNA: TGTGCCAGCAGCTTAAGGGCACTAGCGGGGAACGAGCAGTACTTC.

The chain carries TRBV6-2 or TRBV6-3 and TRBJ2-7; TRBD2 matches 16 bases. The germline gives CDR1 MNHEY, CDR2 SVGEGT. V shed 2 bases and J 12 bases; nucleotides not matched to a gene: 10. The CDR3 has 16 residues. CDR3 nucleotide sequence: TGTGCCAGCAGTTACACCTCGGGACTAGCGGGAGGGCCGGCGTACTTC. Translating it yields CASSYTSGLAGGPAYF.

This sequence joins TRBV6-1 and TRBJ1-5; D call uncertain. V lost 3 bases and J lost 1, with 16 bases in between. Germline CDR1 is MNHNS and CDR2 is SASEGT. The CDR3 spans 17 residues. CDR3 DNA sequence: TGTGCCAGCAGTGAGGATAGGGTCTCGTTCAGCAATCAGCCCCAGCATTTT. Translating it yields CASSEDRVSFSNQPQHF.

In its sample, this clonotype was seen once. The chain recombines TRBV27 with TRBJ2-7; D not resolved. This CDR3 region has 15 residues. V was cut by 6 bases and J by 0 bases, with 15 bases left in between. Germline-derived CDR1 and CDR2 are MNHEY and SMNVEV (reference sequence). The CDR3 DNA reads TGTGCCAGCAGCCCGCGGCTGTCGGACTCCTACGAGCAGTACTTC. Translating gives CASSPRLSDSYEQYF.

This chain uses TRBV7-9 with TRBJ1-1; D not resolved. The CDR3 is 15 residues long. The V and J ends lost 6 bases and 1 base respectively, with 15 bases between them. Germline lookup yields CDR1 SEHNR and CDR2 FQNEAQ (reference sequence). This CDR3 is CASRSRGDRNTEAFF. CDR3 bases: TGTGCCAGCAGGTCCCGGGGAGATAGGAACACTGAAGCTTTCTTT.

This clonotype was seen a handful of times. V usage is TRBV6-5 and J usage is TRBJ2-3; 7 bases match TRBD1. From germline, CDR1 is MNHEY and CDR2 SVGAGI. V lost 4 bases to trimming and J lost 8 bases; unmatched junction nucleotides: 6. The CDR3 spans 13 residues. As DNA, the CDR3 is TGTGCCAGCAGTTCTACAGGGGCCCCTACGCAGTATTTT. It specifies CASSSTGAPTQYF.

This clonotype showed up just a few times. The J gene is TRBJ2-3, the V gene TRBV20-1; D perhaps matches TRBD2 (6 bases). Trimming took 6 bases from V and 7 from J, leaving 23 bases between them. CDR1 DFQATT and CDR2 SNEGSKA come from the germline V gene (reference sequence). The CDR3 totals 15 residues. The CDR3 here is CSAVNRETGLNTQYF. For the CDR3, the DNA is TGCAGTGCCGTAAACCGGGAAACGGGACTTAATACGCAGTATTTT.

This chain joins TRBV18 and TRBJ1-1, with D possibly TRBD1 on 6 matching bases. The CDR3 sequence is 14 residues long. Germline V gene sequence: CDR1 KGHSH, CDR2 LQKENI. The V end lost 2 bases, the J end lost 5 bases, and 12 bases lay between the germline ends. The CDR3 sequence: CASSPGGRGTEAFF. The CDR3 coding sequence is TGTGCCAGCTCACCAGGGGGGCGCGGGACTGAAGCTTTCTTT.

This chain connects TRBV4-2 to TRBJ2-7; 9 bases are a match to TRBD1. Germline V lookup: CDR1 LGHNA, CDR2 YNFKEQ. With 0 bases clipped from V and 4 bases from J, the junction kept 7 bases outside the gene matches. This CDR3 has 16 amino acids. The CDR3 sequence is CASSQDPETGGYEQYF. CDR3 coding DNA: TGTGCCAGCAGCCAAGATCCCGAGACAGGGGGTTACGAGCAGTACTTC.

The chain couples TRBV20-1 to TRBJ1-1; 7 bases are a match to TRBD1. V lost 5 bases, J lost 5 bases, and 11 bases stayed unmatched. Germline V lookup: CDR1 DFQATT, CDR2 SNEGSKA (reference sequence). This CDR3 is 14 amino acids long. DNA for the CDR3: TGCAGTGCTCCACAGGGAAGGGGGCATACTGAAGCTTTCTTT. Amino acids: CSAPQGRGHTEAFF.

Within the sample, this clonotype is medium-sized. CDR3 sequence reads: CSARLVQETQYF. CDR3 bases: TGCAGCGCCCGTTTGGTACAAGAGACCCAGTACTTC. V gene TRBV29-1 combines with J gene TRBJ2-5; no definite D call. The CDR3 length is 12 residues. Trimming cost V 7 bases and J 2 bases, with 11 bases left between them. Germline V lookup: CDR1 SQVTM, CDR2 ANQGSEA.

The V gene is TRBV20-1, the J gene TRBJ2-5, with 15 bases aligning to TRBD2. CDR1 and CDR2 (germline): DFQATT, SNEGSKA (reference sequence). The ends lost 3 bases at V and 1 base at J; junction bases unmatched: 3. The CDR3 has 16 residues. The CDR3 nucleotides are TGCAGTGCTAGGGGACTAGCGGGAGGTCTCCAAGAGACCCAGTACTTC. Its protein is CSARGLAGGLQETQYF.